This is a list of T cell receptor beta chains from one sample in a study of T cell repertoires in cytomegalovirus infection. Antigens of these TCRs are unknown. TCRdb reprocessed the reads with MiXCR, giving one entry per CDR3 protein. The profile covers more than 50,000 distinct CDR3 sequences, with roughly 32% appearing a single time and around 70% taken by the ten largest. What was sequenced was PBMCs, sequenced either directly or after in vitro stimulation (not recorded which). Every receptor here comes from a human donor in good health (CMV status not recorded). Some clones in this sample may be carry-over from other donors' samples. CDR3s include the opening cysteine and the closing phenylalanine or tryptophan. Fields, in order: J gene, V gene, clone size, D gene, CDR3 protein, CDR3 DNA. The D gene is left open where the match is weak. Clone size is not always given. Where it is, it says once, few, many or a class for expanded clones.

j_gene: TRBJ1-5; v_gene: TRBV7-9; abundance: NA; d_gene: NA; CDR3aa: CASSLGANQPQHF; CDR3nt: TGTGCCAGCAGCTTAGGGGCTAATCAGCCCCAGCATTTT
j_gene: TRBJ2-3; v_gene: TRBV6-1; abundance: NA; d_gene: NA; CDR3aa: CASQESDTQYF; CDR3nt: TGTGCCAGCCAGGAGTCGGATACGCAGTATTTT
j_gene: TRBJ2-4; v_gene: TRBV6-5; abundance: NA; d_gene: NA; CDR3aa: CASSYNPGPKNIQYF; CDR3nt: TGTGCCAGCAGTTATAACCCCGGGCCCAAAAACATTCAGTACTTC
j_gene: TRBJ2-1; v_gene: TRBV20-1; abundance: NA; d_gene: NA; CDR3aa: CSAGVPRSGGYNEQFF; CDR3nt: TGCAGTGCCGGGGTACCTAGAAGCGGAGGCTACAATGAGCAGTTCTTC
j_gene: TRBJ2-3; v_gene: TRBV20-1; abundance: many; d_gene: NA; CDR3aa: CSARTVWGELTDTQYF; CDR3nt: TGCAGTGCTAGAACGGTGTGGGGGGAGCTCACAGATACGCAGTATTTT
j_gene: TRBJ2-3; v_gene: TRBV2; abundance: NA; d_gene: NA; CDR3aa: CASSDEGRVTDTHYF; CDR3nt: TGTGCCAGCAGTGACGAAGGCAGGGTGACAGATACGCATTATTTT
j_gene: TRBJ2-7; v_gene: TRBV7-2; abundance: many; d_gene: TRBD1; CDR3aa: CASSRTGIRQGPREQYF; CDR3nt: TGTGCCAGCAGCCGCACCGGAATCCGACAGGGTCCTCGCGAGCAGTACTTC
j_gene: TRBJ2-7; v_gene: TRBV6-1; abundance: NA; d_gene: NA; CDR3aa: CASSGYAGQLSDQYF; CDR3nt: TGTGCCAGCAGTGGCTATGCGGGACAACTTTCAGACCAGTACTTC
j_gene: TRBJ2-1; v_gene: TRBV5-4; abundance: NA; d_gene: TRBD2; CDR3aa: CASSRPSGGSYNEQFF; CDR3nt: TGTGCCAGCAGCAGACCGTCGGGGGGCTCCTACAATGAGCAGTTCTTC
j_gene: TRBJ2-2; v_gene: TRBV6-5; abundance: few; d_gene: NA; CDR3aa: CASSYSMGNTGELFF; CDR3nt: TGTGCCAGCAGTTACTCGATGGGCAACACCGGGGAGCTGTTTTTT
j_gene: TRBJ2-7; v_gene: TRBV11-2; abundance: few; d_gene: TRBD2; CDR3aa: CASSPLKREGRYEQYF; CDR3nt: TGTGCCAGCAGCCCCCTTAAGCGGGAGGGCCGCTACGAGCAGTACTTC
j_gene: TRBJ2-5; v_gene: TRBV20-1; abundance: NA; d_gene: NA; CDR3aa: CSAWDWRETQYF; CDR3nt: TGCAGTGCTTGGGACTGGCGGGAGACCCAGTACTTC
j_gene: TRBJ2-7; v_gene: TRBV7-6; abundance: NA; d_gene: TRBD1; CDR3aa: CASSLESQDRGVYEQYF; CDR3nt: TGTGCCAGCAGCTTAGAATCGCAGGACAGGGGCGTTTACGAGCAGTACTTC
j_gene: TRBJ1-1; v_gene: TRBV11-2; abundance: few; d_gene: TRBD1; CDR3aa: CASSLGTGGGTEGTEAFF; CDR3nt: TGTGCCAGCAGCTTAGGGACCGGGGGGGGGACAGAGGGCACTGAAGCTTTCTTT
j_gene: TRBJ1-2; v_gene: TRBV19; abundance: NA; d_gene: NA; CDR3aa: CASSINRQNYGYTF; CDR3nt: TGTGCCAGTAGTATAAACAGACAAAACTATGGCTACACCTTC
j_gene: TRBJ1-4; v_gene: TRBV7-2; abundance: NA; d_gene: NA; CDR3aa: CASSLRSKGYEKLFF; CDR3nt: TGTGCCAGCAGCTTACGGTCGAAGGGCTATGAAAAACTGTTTTTT
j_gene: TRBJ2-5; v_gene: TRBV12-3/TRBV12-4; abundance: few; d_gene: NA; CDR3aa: CASSRSSRRGTQYF; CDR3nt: TGTGCCAGCAGCCGCTCTAGTAGGCGGGGGACCCAGTACTTC
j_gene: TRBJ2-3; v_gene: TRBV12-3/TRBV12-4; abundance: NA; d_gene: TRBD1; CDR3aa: CASSLSGQGAGTDTQYF; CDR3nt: TGTGCCAGCAGTTTATCCGGACAGGGGGCCGGGACAGATACGCAGTATTTT
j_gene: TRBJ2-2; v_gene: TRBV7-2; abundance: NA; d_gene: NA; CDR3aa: CASSLVAGFNTGELFF; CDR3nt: TGTGCCAGCAGCTTAGTAGCAGGGTTTAATACCGGGGAGCTGTTTTTT
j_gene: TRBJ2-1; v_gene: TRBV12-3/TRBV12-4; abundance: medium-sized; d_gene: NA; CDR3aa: CASSSRTPNNEQFF; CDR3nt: TGTGCCAGCAGTTCCAGAACACCGAACAATGAGCAGTTCTTC
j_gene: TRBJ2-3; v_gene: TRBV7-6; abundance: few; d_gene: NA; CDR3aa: CASSLIASTDTQYF; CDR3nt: TGTGCCAGCAGCTTAATCGCCAGCACAGATACGCAGTATTTT
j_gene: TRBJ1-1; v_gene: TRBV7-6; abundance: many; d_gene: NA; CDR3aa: CASSLAGGVGTEAFF; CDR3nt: TGTGCCAGCAGCTTAGCGGGAGGGGTAGGGACTGAAGCTTTCTTT
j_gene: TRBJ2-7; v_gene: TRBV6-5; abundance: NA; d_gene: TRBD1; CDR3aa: CASSYRQGGYEQYF; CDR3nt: TGTGCCAGCAGTTACAGACAGGGGGGGTACGAGCAGTACTTC
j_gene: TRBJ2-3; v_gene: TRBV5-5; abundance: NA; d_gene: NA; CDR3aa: CASSSRTDSTDTQYF; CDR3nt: TGTGCCAGCAGCTCGCGGACAGATAGCACAGATACGCAGTATTTT
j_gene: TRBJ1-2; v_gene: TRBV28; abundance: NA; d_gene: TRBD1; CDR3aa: CASRALGQGNYGYTF; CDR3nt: TGTGCCAGCAGAGCCCTCGGACAGGGAAACTATGGCTACACCTTC
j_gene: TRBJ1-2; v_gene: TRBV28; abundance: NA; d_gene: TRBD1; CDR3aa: CASRETGGNYGYTF; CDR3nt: TGTGCCAGCAGGGAGACAGGGGGTAACTATGGCTACACCTTC
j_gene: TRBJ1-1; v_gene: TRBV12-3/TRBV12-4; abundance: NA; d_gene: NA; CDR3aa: CASSPEIWTEAFF; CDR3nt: TGTGCCAGCAGTCCCGAAATTTGGACTGAAGCTTTCTTT
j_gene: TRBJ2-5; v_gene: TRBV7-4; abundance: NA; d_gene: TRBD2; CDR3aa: CASRGWTSGEQETQYF; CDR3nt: TGTGCCAGCAGGGGCTGGACTAGCGGGGAGCAAGAGACCCAGTACTTC
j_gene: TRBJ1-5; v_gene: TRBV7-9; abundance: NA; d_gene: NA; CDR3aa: CASSSTSSDQPQHF; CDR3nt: TGTGCCAGCAGCTCCACTTCTAGCGATCAGCCCCAGCATTTT
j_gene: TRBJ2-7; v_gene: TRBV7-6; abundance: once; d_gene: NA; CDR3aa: CASSKQGYYEQYF; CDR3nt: TGTGCCAGCAGCAAACAGGGATACTACGAGCAGTACTTC
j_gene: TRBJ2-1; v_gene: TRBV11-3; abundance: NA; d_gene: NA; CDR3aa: CASSSRRGFYNEQFF; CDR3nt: TGTGCCAGCAGCTCTCGGAGGGGTTTCTACAATGAGCAGTTCTTC
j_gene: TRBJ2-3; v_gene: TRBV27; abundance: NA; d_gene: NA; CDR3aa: CASSLGAYTDTQYF; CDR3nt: TGTGCCAGCAGTCTCGGGGCATACACAGATACGCAGTATTTT
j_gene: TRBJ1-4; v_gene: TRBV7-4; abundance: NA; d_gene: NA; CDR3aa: CASSSVFTNEKLFF; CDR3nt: TGTGCCAGCAGCTCTGTTTTTACTAATGAAAAACTGTTTTTT
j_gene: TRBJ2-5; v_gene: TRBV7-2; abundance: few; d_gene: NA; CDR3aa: CASSFKGRETQYF; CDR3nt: TGTGCCAGCAGCTTTAAGGGTAGAGAGACCCAGTACTTC
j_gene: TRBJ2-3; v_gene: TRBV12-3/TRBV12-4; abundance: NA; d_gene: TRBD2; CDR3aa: CASTRLAGGPLDTQYF; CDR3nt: TGTGCCAGCACCAGACTAGCGGGAGGGCCATTGGATACGCAGTATTTT
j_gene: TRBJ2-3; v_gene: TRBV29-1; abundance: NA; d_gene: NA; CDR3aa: CSVDPGRMDTQYF; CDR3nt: TGCAGCGTTGACCCGGGACGAATGGATACGCAGTATTTT
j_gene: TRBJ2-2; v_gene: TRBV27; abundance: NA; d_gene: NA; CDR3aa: CASSMTGANTGELFF; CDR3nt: TGTGCCAGCAGTATGACAGGAGCGAACACCGGGGAGCTGTTTTTT
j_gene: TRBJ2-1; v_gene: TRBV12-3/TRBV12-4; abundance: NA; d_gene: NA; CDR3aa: CASSFSNDNEQFF; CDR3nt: TGTGCCAGCAGTTTTTCTAACGACAATGAGCAGTTCTTC